This T cell receptor beta chain was recorded in a study of OX40 agonist ivuxolimab in advanced cancers. Across the study: Patients enrolled in dose escalation were diagnosed with hepatocellular carcinoma, melanoma, renal cell or head and neck cancer.

V was pared by 3 bases and J by 4 bases, with 4 bases of the junction left unmatched. Germline assignment: CDR1 LNHDA and CDR2 SQIVND (reference sequence). CDR3 length: 15 residues. Only in-frame clones appear in the TCRdb table, and some are missing; sequencing was by immunoSEQ multiplex PCR. The sample lists approximately 19,000 clones, around 84% occurring once. Autoimmune disease history or systemic immunosuppression barred patients. The sampling schedule covered blood at baseline, cycle 4 day 1, and cycle 7 day 1. The material sequenced was CD4+ or CD8+ T cells sorted from blood, taken in a trial of the OX40 agonist ivuxolimab. This TCR derives from an adult with an advanced solid tumor such as melanoma, head and neck, liver or kidney cancer. The genes are TRBV19 and TRBJ2-2; 8 nucleotides align to TRBD1. This CDR3 is CASSMGQASTGELFF. The CDR3 coding sequence is TGTGCCAGTAGTATGGGACAGGCCAGCACCGGGGAGCTGTTTTTT. The whole variable domain, filled in from reference TRBV19 and TRBJ2-2, reads DGGITQSPKYLFRKEGQNVTLSCEQNLNHDAMYWYRQDPGQGLRLIYYSQIVNDFQKGDIAEGYSVSREKKESFPLTVTSAQKNPTAFYLCASSMGQASTGELFFGEGSRLTVL.